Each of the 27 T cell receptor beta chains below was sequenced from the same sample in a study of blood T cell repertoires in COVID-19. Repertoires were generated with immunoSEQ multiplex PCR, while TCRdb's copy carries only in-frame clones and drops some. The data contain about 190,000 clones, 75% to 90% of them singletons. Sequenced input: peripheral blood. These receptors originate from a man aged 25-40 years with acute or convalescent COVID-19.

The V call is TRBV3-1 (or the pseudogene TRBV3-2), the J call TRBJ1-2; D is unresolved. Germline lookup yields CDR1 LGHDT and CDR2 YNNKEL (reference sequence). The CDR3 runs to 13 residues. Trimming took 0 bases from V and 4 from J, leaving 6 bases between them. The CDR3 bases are TGTGCCAGCAGCCAAGAGGTGAGCTATGGCTACACCTTC. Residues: CASSQEVSYGYTF.

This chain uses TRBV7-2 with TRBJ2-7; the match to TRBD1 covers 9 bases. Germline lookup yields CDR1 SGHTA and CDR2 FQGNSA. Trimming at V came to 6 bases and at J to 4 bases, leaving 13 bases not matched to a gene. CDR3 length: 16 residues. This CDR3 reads CASRKAGQGFSYEQYF. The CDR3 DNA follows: TGTGCCAGCAGAAAAGCGGGACAGGGTTTTTCATACGAGCAGTACTTC.

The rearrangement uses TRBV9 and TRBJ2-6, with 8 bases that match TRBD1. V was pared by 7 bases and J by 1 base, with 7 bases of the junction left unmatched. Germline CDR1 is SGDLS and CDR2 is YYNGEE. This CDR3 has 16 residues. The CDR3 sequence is CASGDRPYSGANVLTF. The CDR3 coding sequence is TGTGCCAGCGGGGACAGGCCCTATTCTGGGGCCAACGTCCTGACTTTC.

Here the CDR3 DNA reads TGTGCCAGCAGCCCAGGTCCGTTTCTTGAGCAGTTCTTC. Residues: CASSPGPFLEQFF. The V call is TRBV7-3, the J call TRBJ2-1; D gene ambiguous. The CDR3 covers 13 residues. The germline CDR1 and CDR2 sequences are SGHTA and FQGTGA. Trimming removed 5 bases from V and 9 bases from J, with 14 bases in between.

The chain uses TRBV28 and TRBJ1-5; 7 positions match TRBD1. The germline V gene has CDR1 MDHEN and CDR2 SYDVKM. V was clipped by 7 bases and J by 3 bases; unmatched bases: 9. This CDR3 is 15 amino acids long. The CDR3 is CASIKGTVSNQPQHF. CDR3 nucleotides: TGTGCCAGCATAAAAGGGACAGTCTCCAATCAGCCCCAGCATTTT.

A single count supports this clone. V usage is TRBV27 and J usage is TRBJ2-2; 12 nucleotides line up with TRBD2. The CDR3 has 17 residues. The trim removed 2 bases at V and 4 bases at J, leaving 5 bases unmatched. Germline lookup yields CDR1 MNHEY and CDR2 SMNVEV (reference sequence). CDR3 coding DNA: TGTGCCAGCAGTTTAAAAACACTAGCGGGAGGCACCGGGGAGCTGTTTTTT. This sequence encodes CASSLKTLAGGTGELFF.

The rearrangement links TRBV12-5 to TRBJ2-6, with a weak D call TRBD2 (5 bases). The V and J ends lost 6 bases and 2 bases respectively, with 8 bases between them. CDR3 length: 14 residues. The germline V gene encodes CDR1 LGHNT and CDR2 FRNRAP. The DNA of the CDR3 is TGTGCTAGTGGGGCGGGTGCTGGGGCCAACGTCCTGACTTTC. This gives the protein CASGAGAGANVLTF.

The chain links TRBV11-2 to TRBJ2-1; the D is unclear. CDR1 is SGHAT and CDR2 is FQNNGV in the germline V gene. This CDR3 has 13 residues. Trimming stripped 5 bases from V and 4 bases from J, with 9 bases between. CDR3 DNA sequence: TGTGCCAGCAGCCACCCGGGTTACAATGAGCAGTTCTTC. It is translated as CASSHPGYNEQFF. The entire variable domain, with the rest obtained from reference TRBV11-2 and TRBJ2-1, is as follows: EAGVAQSPRYKIIEKRQSVAFWCNPISGHATLYWYQQILGQGPKLLIQFQNNGVVDDSQLPKDRFSAERLKGVDSTLKIQPAKLEDSAVYLCASSHPGYNEQFFGPGTRLTVL.

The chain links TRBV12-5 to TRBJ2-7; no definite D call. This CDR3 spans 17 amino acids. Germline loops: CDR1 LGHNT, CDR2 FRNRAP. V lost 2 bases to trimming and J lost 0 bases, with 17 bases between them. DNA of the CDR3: TGTGCTAGTGGTTTGAGAGTTTGGTCCGAGAGCTCCTACGAGCAGTACTTC. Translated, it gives CASGLRVWSESSYEQYF.

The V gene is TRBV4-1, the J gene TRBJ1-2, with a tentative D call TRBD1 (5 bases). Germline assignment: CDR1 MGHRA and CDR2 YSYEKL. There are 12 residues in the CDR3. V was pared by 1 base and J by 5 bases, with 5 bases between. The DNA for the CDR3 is TGCGCCAGCAGCCAAGCAGGGTATGGCTACACCTTC. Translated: CASSQAGYGYTF.

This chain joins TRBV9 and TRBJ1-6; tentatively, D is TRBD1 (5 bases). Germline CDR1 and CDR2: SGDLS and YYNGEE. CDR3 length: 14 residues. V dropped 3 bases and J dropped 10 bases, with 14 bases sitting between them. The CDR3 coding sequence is TGTGCCAGCAGCGCGACAGCCGACGGGTCACCCCTCCACTTT. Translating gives CASSATADGSPLHF.

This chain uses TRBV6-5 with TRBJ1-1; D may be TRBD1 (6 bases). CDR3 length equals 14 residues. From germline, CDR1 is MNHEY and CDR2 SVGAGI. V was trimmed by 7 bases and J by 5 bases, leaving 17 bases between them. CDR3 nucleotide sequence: TGTGCCAGCAATCCCTCGGACAGCAGAACTGAAGCTTTCTTT. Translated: CASNPSDSRTEAFF.

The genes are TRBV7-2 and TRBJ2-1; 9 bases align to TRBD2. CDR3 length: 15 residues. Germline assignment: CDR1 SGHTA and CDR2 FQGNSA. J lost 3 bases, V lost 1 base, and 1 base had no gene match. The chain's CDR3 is CASSLGSGGYNEQFF. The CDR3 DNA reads TGTGCCAGCAGCTTAGGTAGCGGGGGCTACAATGAGCAGTTCTTC.

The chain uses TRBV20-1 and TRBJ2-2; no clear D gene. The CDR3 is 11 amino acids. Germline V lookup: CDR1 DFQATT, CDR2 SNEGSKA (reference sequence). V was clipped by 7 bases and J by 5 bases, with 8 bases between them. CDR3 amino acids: CSVTATGELFF. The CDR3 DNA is TGCAGTGTCACTGCTACCGGGGAGCTGTTTTTT.

CDR3 bases: TGTGCCTGGAGTAGAGGAGCTGGAAACACCATATATTTT. Its protein product is CAWSRGAGNTIYF. The genes are TRBV30 and TRBJ1-3; D unclear. Germline V gives CDR1 GTSNPN, CDR2 SVGIG (reference sequence). The CDR3 spans 13 residues. V shed 2 bases and J shed 2 bases, with 7 bases lying between them.

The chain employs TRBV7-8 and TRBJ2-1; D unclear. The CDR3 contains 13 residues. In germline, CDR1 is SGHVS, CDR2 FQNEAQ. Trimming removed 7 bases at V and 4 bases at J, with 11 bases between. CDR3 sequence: CASTPAGYNEQFF. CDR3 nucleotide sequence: TGTGCCAGCACCCCCGCCGGGTACAATGAGCAGTTCTTC.

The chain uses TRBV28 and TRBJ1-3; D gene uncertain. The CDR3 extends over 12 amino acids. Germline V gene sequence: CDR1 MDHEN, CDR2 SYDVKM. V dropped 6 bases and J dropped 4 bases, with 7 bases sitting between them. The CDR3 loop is CASRITGNTIYF. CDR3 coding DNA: TGTGCCAGCAGAATCACAGGAAACACCATATATTTT.

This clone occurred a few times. In DNA, the CDR3 is TGCGCCAGCAGCCTGCCCGACAGGGGGTCGTATGGCACTGAAGCTTTCTTT. This codes for CASSLPDRGSYGTEAFF. The V and J genes are TRBV4-1 and TRBJ1-1; TRBD1 matches at 9 bases. The CDR3 is 17 residues long. Germline V lookup: CDR1 MGHRA, CDR2 YSYEKL. Trimming took 4 bases from V and 4 from J; bases not matched to a gene: 13.

The DNA of the CDR3 is TGCGCCAGCAGCCAAGATCGGTTTGGGACTAACTACAATGAGCAGTTCTTC. Its protein product is CASSQDRFGTNYNEQFF. The chain links TRBV4-1 to TRBJ2-1; 7 bases agree with TRBD2. CDR3 length: 17 amino acids. Germline trimming cut 0 bases from V and 3 bases from J; bases unmatched to any gene: 8. Germline V gene data show CDR1 as MGHRA and CDR2 as YSYEKL.

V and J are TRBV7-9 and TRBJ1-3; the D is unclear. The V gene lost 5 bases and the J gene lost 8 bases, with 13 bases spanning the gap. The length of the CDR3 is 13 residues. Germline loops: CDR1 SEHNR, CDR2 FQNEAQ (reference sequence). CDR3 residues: CASSPQIGDTIYF. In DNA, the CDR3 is TGTGCCAGCAGCCCGCAGATCGGGGACACCATATATTTT.

The CDR3: CASRSYASGGYNEQFF. Written as DNA, the CDR3 is TGTGCCAGCCGTAGCTATGCGTCGGGTGGGTACAATGAGCAGTTCTTC. V gene TRBV5-8 combines with J gene TRBJ2-1; D unclear. Trimming took off 7 bases at V and 4 bases at J, with 21 bases between the two ends. Looked up from germline, CDR1 is SGHTS and CDR2 is YDEGEE. The CDR3 extends over 16 amino acids.

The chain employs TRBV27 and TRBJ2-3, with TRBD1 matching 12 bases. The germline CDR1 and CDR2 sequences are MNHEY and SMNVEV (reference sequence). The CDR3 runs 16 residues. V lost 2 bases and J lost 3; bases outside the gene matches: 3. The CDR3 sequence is CASSLRGQGATDTQYF. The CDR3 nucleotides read TGTGCCAGCAGTTTAAGGGGACAGGGGGCAACAGATACGCAGTATTTT.

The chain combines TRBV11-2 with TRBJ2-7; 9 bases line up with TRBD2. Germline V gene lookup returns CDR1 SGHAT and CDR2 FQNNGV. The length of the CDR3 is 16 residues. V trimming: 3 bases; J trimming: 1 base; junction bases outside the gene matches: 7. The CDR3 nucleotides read TGTGCCAGCAGCTTTTGGGCTAGCGGGACATCCTACGAGCAGTACTTC. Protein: CASSFWASGTSYEQYF.

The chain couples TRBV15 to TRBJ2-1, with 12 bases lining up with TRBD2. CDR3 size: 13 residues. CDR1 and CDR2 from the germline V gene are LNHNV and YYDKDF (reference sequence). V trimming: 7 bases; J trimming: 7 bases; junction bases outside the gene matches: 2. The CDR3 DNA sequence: TGTGCCACCAAGACTAGCGGGAGTAATGAGCAGTTCTTC. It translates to CATKTSGSNEQFF.

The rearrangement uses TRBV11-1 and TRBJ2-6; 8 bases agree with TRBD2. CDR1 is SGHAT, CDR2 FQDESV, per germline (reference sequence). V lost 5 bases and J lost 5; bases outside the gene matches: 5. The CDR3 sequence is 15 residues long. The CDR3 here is CASSRGGSWANVLTF. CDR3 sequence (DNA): TGTGCCAGCAGCCGGGGGGGGAGTTGGGCCAACGTCCTGACTTTC. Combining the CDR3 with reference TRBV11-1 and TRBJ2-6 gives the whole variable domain EAEVAQSPRYKITEKSQAVAFWCDPISGHATLYWYRQILGQGPELLVQFQDESVVDDSQLPKDRFSAERLKGVDSTLKIQPAELGDSAMYLCASSRGGSWANVLTFGAGSRLTVL.

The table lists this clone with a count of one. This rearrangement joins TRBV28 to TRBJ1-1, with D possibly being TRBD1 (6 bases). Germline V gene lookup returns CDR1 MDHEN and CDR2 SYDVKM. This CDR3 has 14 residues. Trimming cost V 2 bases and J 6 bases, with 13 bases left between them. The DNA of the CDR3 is TGTGCCAGCAGTTTACAAGAGGGGGGGGCTGAAGCTTTCTTT. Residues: CASSLQEGGAEAFF. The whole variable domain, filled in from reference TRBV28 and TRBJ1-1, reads DVKVTQSSRYLVKRTGEKVFLECVQDMDHENMFWYRQDPGLGLRLIYFSYDVKMKEKGDIPEGYSVSREKKERFSLILESASTNQTSMYLCASSLQEGGAEAFFGQGTRLTVV.

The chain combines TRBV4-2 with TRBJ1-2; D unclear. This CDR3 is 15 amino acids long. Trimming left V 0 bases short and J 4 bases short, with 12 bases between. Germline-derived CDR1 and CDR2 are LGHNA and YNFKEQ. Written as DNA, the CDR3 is TGTGCCAGCAGCCAAGATCGGGTACCGAGCTATGGCTACACCTTC. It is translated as CASSQDRVPSYGYTF.